This TCR beta chain came from a study of T cells in Graves' hyperthyroidism and ophthalmopathy. The length of the CDR3 is 13 residues. The germline gives CDR1 SGHVS, CDR2 FQNEAQ. V gave up 2 bases and J gave up 7 bases, with 12 bases separating them. Subjects aged 18 to 65 presented with newly diagnosed hyperthyroidism of less than 2 months' duration. From more than 8 ml of fresh peripheral blood, PBMCs were isolated. The sample holds many counts of this clonotype. Amplified TCR beta CDR3 regions came from RNA transcripts. In the first-round RT-PCR of the TCR CDR3, the HTBI primer set was used. Each CDR3 protein is one row after TCRdb ran MiXCR on the multiplex PCR reads. The data show about 290,000 distinct CDR3 sequences, roughly 13% seen once.

This rearrangement joins TRBV7-8 to TRBJ2-7; perhaps TRBD2 as D (6 bases). Sequencing input: blood. This clonotype originated in a woman in her thirties or forties with Graves' hyperthyroidism. The CDR3 nucleotides are TGTGCCAGCAGCTTATTGCGGGAACGGGAGCAGTACTTC. Translated: CASSLLREREQYF.